A selection of T cell receptor beta chains follows, all from one sample in a study of blood T cell repertoires in COVID-19. Measured with immunoSEQ multiplex PCR; TCRdb has only the in-frame clones, and not every one. The data contain around 150,000 clones, around 77% of them singletons. Sequenced input: peripheral blood. These receptor sequences come from a man in his sixties or seventies with acute or convalescent COVID-19. CDR3s include the opening cysteine and the closing phenylalanine or tryptophan. The order of the fields is V gene, clone size, D gene, J gene, CDR3 protein, CDR3 DNA. D genes are given only for firm matches. Rows may omit the clone size; those that give it use once, few, many or a size class.

V: TRBV7-8
size: NA
D: TRBD1
J: TRBJ1-5
CDR3: CASSPGTVTTGAQPQHF
DNA: TGTGCCAGCAGCCCCGGGACAGTCACGACAGGGGCTCAGCCCCAGCATTTT

V: TRBV5-1
size: NA
D: NA
J: TRBJ1-2
CDR3: CASSLAQGTNYGYTF
DNA: TGCGCCAGCAGCTTGGCTCAGGGAACTAACTATGGCTACACCTTC

V: TRBV5-6
size: NA
D: NA
J: TRBJ2-6
CDR3: CASTLGTMTTGANVLTF
DNA: TGTGCCAGCACCCTTGGGACAATGACCACTGGGGCCAACGTCCTGACTTTC

V: TRBV30
size: NA
D: NA
J: TRBJ2-2
CDR3: CAWSVASTGELFF
DNA: TGTGCCTGGAGTGTGGCCAGCACCGGGGAGCTGTTTTTT

V: TRBV6-6
size: few
D: NA
J: TRBJ1-2
CDR3: CASRTRDTYGYTF
DNA: TGTGCCAGCAGGACCCGAGACACCTATGGCTACACCTTC

V: TRBV3-1/TRBV3-2
size: NA
D: TRBD2
J: TRBJ2-1
CDR3: CASNHRRLAGGSSSYNEQFF
DNA: TGTGCCAGCAACCATCGAAGGCTAGCGGGGGGTTCGAGCTCCTACAATGAGCAGTTCTTC

V: TRBV5-4
size: NA
D: NA
J: TRBJ1-5
CDR3: CASSWGGIGSNQPQHF
DNA: TGTGCCAGCAGCTGGGGGGGGATCGGGAGCAATCAGCCCCAGCATTTT

V: TRBV5-1
size: NA
D: NA
J: TRBJ1-3
CDR3: CASSLATGISGNTIYF
DNA: TGCGCCAGCAGCTTGGCAACAGGGATCTCTGGAAACACCATATATTTT

V: TRBV19
size: NA
D: NA
J: TRBJ1-1
CDR3: CASSTTPNTEAFF
DNA: TGTGCCAGTAGTACAACACCGAACACTGAAGCTTTCTTT

V: TRBV9
size: once
D: TRBD1
J: TRBJ2-2
CDR3: CASSGQGGTGELFF
DNA: TGTGCCAGCAGCGGACAGGGCGGGACCGGGGAGCTGTTTTTT

V: TRBV14
size: NA
D: TRBD1
J: TRBJ1-1
CDR3: CASSKDRGATMNTEAFF
DNA: TGTGCCAGCAGCAAAGACAGGGGAGCTACTATGAACACTGAAGCTTTCTTT

V: TRBV19
size: NA
D: NA
J: TRBJ1-5
CDR3: CASSIDSTGPQHF
DNA: TGTGCCAGTAGTATAGACTCGACAGGCCCGCAGCATTTT

V: TRBV3-1/TRBV3-2
size: NA
D: TRBD2
J: TRBJ2-5
CDR3: CASSPWTSGRVETQYF
DNA: TGTGCCAGCAGCCCGTGGACTAGCGGGAGGGTGGAGACCCAGTACTTC

V: TRBV14
size: once
D: NA
J: TRBJ2-5
CDR3: CASSQDSSGRETQYF
DNA: TGTGCCAGCAGCCAAGATTCGAGCGGGCGGGAGACCCAGTACTTC

V: TRBV20-1
size: few
D: NA
J: TRBJ2-5
CDR3: CSANGQETQYF
DNA: TGCAGTGCAAACGGGCAAGAGACCCAGTACTTC

V: TRBV19
size: NA
D: TRBD1
J: TRBJ2-3
CDR3: CASSIRDRTDTQYF
DNA: TGTGCCAGTAGTATAAGGGACAGAACAGATACGCAGTATTTT

V: TRBV12-3/TRBV12-4
size: NA
D: NA
J: TRBJ2-7
CDR3: CASSESRGYEQYF
DNA: TGTGCCAGCAGTGAATCCCGGGGGTACGAGCAGTACTTC

V: TRBV30
size: NA
D: NA
J: TRBJ1-4
CDR3: CAWRPRILHEKLFF
DNA: TGTGCCTGGAGACCGCGGATCCTACATGAAAAACTGTTTTTT

V: TRBV28
size: few
D: TRBD1
J: TRBJ1-4
CDR3: CASSVGQRGGEKLFF
DNA: TGTGCCAGCAGTGTGGGACAGCGCGGTGGGGAAAAACTGTTTTTT

V: TRBV6-5
size: NA
D: TRBD1
J: TRBJ1-2
CDR3: CASTPGQGYGYTF
DNA: TGTGCCAGCACTCCGGGACAGGGCTATGGCTACACCTTC

V: TRBV11-2
size: NA
D: NA
J: TRBJ1-1
CDR3: CASSPGQLNTEAFF
DNA: TGTGCCAGCAGCCCCGGACAATTGAACACTGAAGCTTTCTTT

V: TRBV6-5
size: NA
D: NA
J: TRBJ2-1
CDR3: CASSSGGSTYNEQFF
DNA: TGTGCCAGCAGTTCCGGGGGTTCCACCTACAATGAGCAGTTCTTC

V: TRBV16
size: NA
D: TRBD2
J: TRBJ2-1
CDR3: CASSQIRLAGGPRDYNEQFF
DNA: TGTGCCAGCAGCCAAATCCGTCTAGCGGGAGGTCCAAGGGACTACAATGAGCAGTTCTTC

V: TRBV5-4
size: NA
D: NA
J: TRBJ2-1
CDR3: CASSPAMSGYNEQFF
DNA: TGTGCCAGCAGCCCGGCCATGAGCGGGTACAATGAGCAGTTCTTC

V: TRBV19
size: NA
D: NA
J: TRBJ1-5
CDR3: CASSIAGRGSPQHF
DNA: TGTGCCAGTAGTATAGCGGGCAGGGGTTCCCCCCAGCATTTT

V: TRBV27
size: NA
D: TRBD2
J: TRBJ2-7
CDR3: CASSPGTSGRRGYEQYF
DNA: TGTGCCAGCAGTCCCGGGACTAGCGGGAGAAGGGGGTACGAGCAGTACTTC

V: TRBV12-3/TRBV12-4
size: NA
D: TRBD2
J: TRBJ2-3
CDR3: CATSGVSDTQYF
DNA: TGTGCCACTAGCGGGGTGTCAGATACGCAGTATTTT

V: TRBV5-1
size: NA
D: TRBD2
J: TRBJ2-5
CDR3: CASGGLAGEETQYF
DNA: TGCGCCAGCGGCGGACTAGCGGGAGAAGAGACCCAGTACTTC

V: TRBV18
size: NA
D: NA
J: TRBJ2-5
CDR3: CASSLTQQETQYF
DNA: TGTGCCAGCTCACTAACCCAGCAAGAGACCCAGTACTTC

V: TRBV6-5
size: NA
D: TRBD1
J: TRBJ2-5
CDR3: CASRMGQSQETQYF
DNA: TGTGCCAGCAGAATGGGACAGTCCCAAGAGACCCAGTACTTC

V: TRBV7-3
size: NA
D: TRBD2
J: TRBJ2-1
CDR3: CASSSSGGHNEQFF
DNA: TGTGCCAGCAGCTCGAGCGGGGGCCACAATGAGCAGTTCTTC

V: TRBV13
size: NA
D: NA
J: TRBJ1-4
CDR3: CASSIRRDGGEKLFF
DNA: TGTGCCAGCAGCATCCGACGGGACGGGGGGGAAAAACTGTTTTTT

V: TRBV5-1
size: few
D: TRBD1
J: TRBJ2-7
CDR3: CASSSLSRTGAYEQYF
DNA: TGCGCCAGCAGCTCCCTTTCTCGGACAGGGGCCTACGAGCAGTACTTC

V: TRBV27
size: NA
D: TRBD1
J: TRBJ2-5
CDR3: CATSPFQGARKETQYF
DNA: TGTGCCACCTCACCGTTCCAGGGGGCGCGGAAAGAGACCCAGTACTTC

V: TRBV19
size: NA
D: TRBD1
J: TRBJ1-2
CDR3: CASTITGTGTPFDGYTF
DNA: TGTGCCAGTACTATTACCGGGACAGGGACCCCCTTTGATGGCTACACCTTC

V: TRBV21-1
size: NA
D: NA
J: TRBJ2-3
CDR3: CASSNLLAGAPDTQYF
DNA: TGTGCCAGCAGCAACTTACTAGCGGGGGCCCCAGATACGCAGTATTTT

V: TRBV6-5
size: NA
D: TRBD1
J: TRBJ1-5
CDR3: CASRPDRGGNQPQHF
DNA: TGTGCCAGCAGACCCGACAGGGGTGGCAATCAGCCCCAGCATTTT

V: TRBV4-1
size: NA
D: NA
J: TRBJ1-2
CDR3: CASSRGQGTDGYTF
DNA: TGCGCCAGCAGCCGTGGCCAAGGGACTGACGGCTACACCTTC

V: TRBV5-1
size: few
D: NA
J: TRBJ1-1
CDR3: CASSRQSSENTEAFF
DNA: TGCGCCAGCAGCCGACAATCATCAGAGAACACTGAAGCTTTCTTT

V: TRBV30
size: NA
D: TRBD1
J: TRBJ2-7
CDR3: CAWSTRDRVTYEQYF
DNA: TGTGCCTGGAGTACTAGGGACAGGGTGACCTACGAGCAGTACTTC

V: TRBV7-2
size: NA
D: TRBD1
J: TRBJ2-7
CDR3: CASSLRSGTGTIEQYF
DNA: TGTGCCAGCAGCTTAAGGTCTGGGACAGGGACAATCGAGCAGTACTTC

V: TRBV7-6
size: NA
D: TRBD2
J: TRBJ2-7
CDR3: CASSRLAGTYEQYF
DNA: TGTGCCAGCAGCCGACTAGCGGGGACCTACGAGCAGTACTTC

V: TRBV4-2
size: few
D: NA
J: TRBJ2-1
CDR3: CASSPGGLGVANEQFF
DNA: TGTGCCAGCAGCCCAGGAGGGCTAGGAGTGGCCAATGAGCAGTTCTTC